The 13 T cell receptor beta chains reported below all come from one sample, sequenced in a study of cytomegalovirus exposure and HLA in healthy donors. In the PCR, 60 Vbeta and 13 Jbeta primers were used. The method was immunoSEQ multiplex PCR; TCRdb's version includes in-frame clones alone and lacks a portion of them. The table records over 100,000 clones, approximately 78% of them present only once. Material: PBMCs. The receptors originated from a woman aged 25-40 years in good health and CMV-seropositive.

The V call is TRBV7-9, the J call TRBJ2-5, with 8 bases aligning to TRBD1. V lost 5 bases, J lost 5 bases, and 10 bases stayed unmatched. CDR1 SEHNR and CDR2 FQNEAQ come from the germline V gene (reference sequence). This CDR3 comprises 15 residues. The CDR3 loop reads CASSPRQGSEETQYF. The CDR3, as DNA: TGTGCCAGCAGCCCTCGACAGGGGTCAGAGGAGACCCAGTACTTC. The variable domain in full, completed from reference TRBV7-9 and TRBJ2-5, reads DTGVSQNPRHKITKRGQNVTFRCDPISEHNRLYWYRQTLGQGPEFLTYFQNEAQLEKSRLLSDRFSAERPKGSFSTLEIQRTEQGDSAMYLCASSPRQGSEETQYFGPGTRLLVL.

V gene TRBV7-9 combines with J gene TRBJ1-2; D may be TRBD1 (5 bases). The CDR3 loop spans 14 amino acids. Trimming removed 2 bases at V and 3 bases at J, with 10 bases between. Germline V CDR1 and CDR2: SEHNR, FQNEAQ (reference sequence). The chain's CDR3 is CASSLLGGDYGYTF. The CDR3 DNA reads TGTGCCAGCAGCTTATTGGGAGGGGACTATGGCTACACCTTC.

This rearrangement joins TRBV14 to TRBJ2-1, with 11 bases fitting TRBD2. The CDR3 runs to 13 residues. Trimming took 5 bases from V and 15 from J; bases not matched to a gene: 9. The germline V gene has CDR1 SGHDN and CDR2 FVKESK. This CDR3 reads CASSSGLAATGFF. CDR3 sequence (DNA): TGTGCCAGCAGCTCGGGACTAGCGGCTACTGGGTTCTTC. Filled out from reference TRBV14 and TRBJ2-1, the complete variable domain reads EAGVTQFPSHSVIEKGQTVTLRCDPISGHDNLYWYRRVMGKEIKFLLHFVKESKQDESGMPNNRFLAERTGGTYSTLKVQPAELEDSGVYFCASSSGLAATGFFGPGTRLTVL.

The gene calls are TRBV6-1 and TRBJ1-4, with 10 bases fitting TRBD1. This CDR3 spans 14 amino acids. Germline CDR1 reads MNHNS; CDR2 reads SASEGT. The trim removed 10 bases at V and 10 bases at J, leaving 12 bases unmatched. CDR3 sequence reads: CATAPTGGKGKLFF. The DNA of the CDR3 is TGTGCCACCGCCCCGACAGGGGGCAAGGGAAAACTGTTTTTT.

This chain uses TRBV6-1 with TRBJ1-2; a possible D gene is TRBD1 (5 bases). Deletions cut 5 bases from V and 8 bases from J, with 9 bases between. The CDR3 runs to 11 residues. Germline V gene data show CDR1 as MNHNS and CDR2 as SASEGT. The CDR3 reads CASSYQGGYTF. The CDR3 DNA reads as TGTGCCAGCAGTTACCAGGGAGGCTACACCTTC.

CDR3 DNA sequence: TGTGCCAGCAGTGCGGACAGGGTGAACAATCAGCCCCAGCATTTT. Its translation is CASSADRVNNQPQHF. This rearrangement joins TRBV2 to TRBJ1-5; 8 nucleotides agree with TRBD1. V trimming: 4 bases; J trimming: 3 bases; junction bases outside the gene matches: 5. Germline CDR1 SNHLY, CDR2 FYNNEI. The CDR3 length is 15 residues.

With respect to this clone: An end of the junction differs from the germline gene, which may be a read error. The rearrangement uses TRBV7-9 and TRBJ2-7; D is unclear. The CDR3 length is 12 residues. Germline assignment: CDR1 SEHNR and CDR2 FQNEAQ (reference sequence). This CDR3 reads CSSSLYSYEQYF. CDR3 coding DNA: TGTTCCAGCAGCTTATATTCGTACGAGCAGTACTTC. The full variable domain, its missing parts supplied by reference TRBV7-9 and TRBJ2-7, is DTGVSQNPRHKITKRGQNVTFRCDPISEHNRLYWYRQTLGQGPEFLTYFQNEAQLEKSRLLSDRFSAERPKGSFSTLEIQRTEQGDSAMYLCSSSLYSYEQYFGPGTRLTVT.

The chain has TRBV27 and TRBJ1-2, with 12 nucleotides matching TRBD1. The CDR3 is 16 residues long. CDR1 is MNHEY, CDR2 SMNVEV, per germline (reference sequence). Germline trimming cut 8 bases from V and 8 bases from J; bases unmatched to any gene: 15. This CDR3 is CASAPGTGGGGRGYTF. The CDR3 region has the DNA TGTGCCAGCGCCCCCGGGACAGGGGGCGGGGGTCGGGGCTACACCTTC.

Details on this clone: This specimen includes other DNA sequences encoding the same CDR3. V usage is TRBV9 and J usage is TRBJ2-2; 8 positions match TRBD1. With V trimmed by 0 bases and J by 4 bases, 2 bases remained unmatched. The CDR3 length is 15 residues. Germline V gene lookup returns CDR1 SGDLS and CDR2 YYNGEE. The CDR3 DNA follows: TGTGCCAGCAGCGTAGACAGGGGGTTCACCGGGGAGCTGTTTTTT. Protein sequence: CASSVDRGFTGELFF.

The CDR3 reads CASSQRQPGAGELFF. CDR3 nucleotides: TGCGCCAGCAGCCAAAGACAGCCGGGCGCCGGGGAGCTGTTTTTT. This chain uses TRBV4-3 with TRBJ2-2, with D possibly TRBD1 on 5 matching bases. V was cut by 2 bases and J by 6 bases, with 13 bases left in between. Germline CDR1 LGHNA, CDR2 YSLEER. The CDR3 sequence is 15 residues long.

The gene calls are TRBV5-6 and TRBJ1-2; 9 nucleotides match TRBD1. CDR1 and CDR2 from the germline V gene are SGHDT and YYEEEE. The V segment lost 4 bases and the J segment 5 bases; nucleotides outside the gene matches: 15. This CDR3 contains 17 residues. The CDR3 here is CASSVWDREVVRYGYTF. In nucleotides, the CDR3 is TGTGCCAGCAGCGTATGGGACAGGGAAGTCGTTCGTTATGGCTACACCTTC.

The genes are TRBV2 and TRBJ1-4; no clear D. Trimming took 7 bases from V and 7 from J, leaving 16 bases between them. The CDR3 consists of 14 residues. Germline CDR1 SNHLY, CDR2 FYNNEI. CDR3 bases: TGTGCCAGCACTTACACCACTGCGGGTGAAAAACTGTTTTTT. It specifies CASTYTTAGEKLFF.

This clone came up a few times. This sequence joins TRBV27 and TRBJ1-2, with D hard to call. Germline-derived CDR1 and CDR2 are MNHEY and SMNVEV (reference sequence). V gave up 5 bases and J gave up 0 bases, with 7 bases separating them. The CDR3 length is 13 residues. CDR3 coding DNA: TGTGCCAGCAGTGCACTTACTAACTATGGCTACACCTTC. Translated, it gives CASSALTNYGYTF.